Below, 8 T cell receptor beta chains from the same sample are listed, as sequenced in a study of CD8+ T cells in alopecia areata (dated by TCRdb to the late 2010s). The method was the immunoSEQ multiplex PCR assay. For TCR sequencing, RNA was extracted from every sample and reverse transcribed into cDNA to serve as template. The source is immuneACCESS, and TCRdb retained only in-frame sequences with V and J called. Part of the clones is not carried over; for the studies checked, unresolved V genes explain less than half of this, and the remainder is unexplained. The sample profile shows 150,000 to 200,000 clones; around 55% of them were found once. The ten largest clones capture under 5.5% of the sample. What was sequenced was CD4+ T cells sorted from blood. These TCRs come from a human donor in good health.

V usage is TRBV2 and J usage is TRBJ2-5, with unresolved D. Germline V gene lookup returns CDR1 SNHLY and CDR2 FYNNEI. V was pared by 6 bases and J by 1 base, with 3 bases between. This CDR3 is 11 amino acids long. The CDR3 is CASRGQETQYF. For the CDR3, the DNA is TGTGCCAGCAGGGGCCAAGAGACCCAGTACTTC. Variable domain in full (rest from reference TRBV2 and TRBJ2-5): EPEVTQTPSHQVTQMGQEVILRCVPISNHLYFYWYRQILGQKVEFLVSFYNNEISEKSEIFDDQFSVERPDGSNFTLKIRSTKLEDSAMYFCASRGQETQYFGPGTRLLVL.

The V and J genes are TRBV30 and TRBJ1-5; weak D call: TRBD1 (6 bases). Trimming shortened V by 1 base and J by 6 bases, and 13 bases separated the two germline ends. The CDR3 has 14 amino acids. Germline loops: CDR1 GTSNPN, CDR2 SVGIG (reference sequence). The CDR3 nucleotides are TGTGCCTGGAGTGCCGGGGGGGCAGGTCAGCCCCAGCATTTT. The encoded protein is CAWSAGGAGQPQHF.

This clone has just a few counts. The rearrangement joins TRBV5-5 to TRBJ1-2; D not resolved. The CDR3 is made up of 13 amino acids. Between the trimmed V and J ends, which lost 0 bases and 4 bases, there was a span of 7 bases. Per the germline V gene, CDR1 is SGHKS and CDR2 is YYEKEE (reference sequence). CDR3 nucleotide sequence: TGTGCCAGCAGCTTGGTTGCAAGCTATGGCTACACCTTC. Translating gives CASSLVASYGYTF. Complete variable domain (other parts from reference TRBV5-5 and TRBJ1-2): DAGVTQSPTHLIKTRGQQVTLRCSPISGHKSVSWYQQVLGQGPQFIFQYYEKEERGRGNFPDRFSARQFPNYSSELNVNALLLGDSALYLCASSLVASYGYTFGSGTRLTVV.

This sequence joins TRBV30 and TRBJ1-3; the D is unclear. The CDR3 has 13 residues. V was cut by 4 bases and J by 3 bases, with 10 bases left in between. Per the germline V gene, CDR1 is GTSNPN and CDR2 is SVGIG (reference sequence). The CDR3 region is CAWKNSGGNTIYF. The CDR3 region has the DNA TGTGCCTGGAAAAATTCCGGTGGAAACACCATATATTTT.

The chain carries TRBV29-1 and TRBJ1-1, with 11 positions matching TRBD1. From germline, CDR1 is SQVTM and CDR2 ANQGSEA. With 6 bases clipped from V and 0 bases from J, the junction kept 6 bases outside the gene matches. CDR3 size: 15 residues. The CDR3 nucleotides are TGCAGCGTGAGGACAGGGGGCGGATTGAACACTGAAGCTTTCTTT. Its protein product is CSVRTGGGLNTEAFF.

This clone showed up just a few times. This chain connects TRBV29-1 to TRBJ2-7, with 10 bases identical to TRBD2. With 4 bases clipped from V and 0 bases from J, the junction kept 15 bases outside the gene matches. This CDR3 has 18 amino acids. Germline V CDR1 and CDR2: SQVTM, ANQGSEA. CDR3 nucleotides: TGCAGCGTTGTTCTTACTAGCGGGGTCGCCGATAACTCCTACGAGCAGTACTTC. Residues: CSVVLTSGVADNSYEQYF.

The V call is TRBV7-9, the J call TRBJ2-7; a possible D gene is TRBD1 (6 bases). CDR1 is SEHNR and CDR2 is FQNEAQ in the germline V gene (reference sequence). This CDR3 comprises 12 residues. V dropped 3 bases and J dropped 5 bases, with 8 bases sitting between them. This CDR3 reads CASSLAGDEQYF. The CDR3 DNA reads as TGTGCCAGCAGCTTGGCAGGGGACGAGCAGTACTTC.

V is TRBV30 and J is TRBJ1-6; 8 nucleotides match TRBD1. CDR3 size: 15 residues. With 3 bases clipped from V and 0 bases from J, the junction kept 1 base outside the gene matches. Germline CDR1 reads GTSNPN; CDR2 reads SVGIG (reference sequence). The CDR3, as DNA: TGTGCCTGGAGAACAGGGGGCTCCTATAATTCACCCCTCCACTTT. Translating it yields CAWRTGGSYNSPLHF. Full variable domain (missing parts from reference TRBV30 and TRBJ1-6): SQTIHQWPATLVQPVGSPLSLECTVEGTSNPNLYWYRQAAGRGLQLLFYSVGIGQISSEVPQNLSASRPQDRQFILSSKKLLLSDSGFYLCAWRTGGSYNSPLHFGNGTRLTVT.